This T cell receptor (beta chain) was sequenced during a study of blood T cell repertoires in COVID-19. About the study: Sites in the United States, Italy and Spain provided acute and convalescent COVID-19 samples. T cells, B-cell-depleted T cells, or PBMCs provided the cDNA or gDNA that served as material.

As handled by the study authors: Reference gene primers were amplified, and this amplification served to estimate nucleated cell counts. Method: immunoSEQ multiplex PCR; TCRdb's copy keeps in-frame clones and lacks some. V, J and clone size reflect that table, while D and trimming were determined from the DNA. There are some 220,000 clones in the sample; around nine tenths occur only once, and about 12% lies in the top ten. The junction had 10 bases not matched to a gene; V was cut back by 10 bases and J by 6 bases. Per the germline V gene, CDR1 is MNHEY and CDR2 is SVGAGI. CDR3 length: 13 amino acids.

The clonotype originates from a woman aged 18 to 35 who had recovered from COVID-19. V is TRBV6-5 and J is TRBJ1-2, with 8 bases matching TRBD1. Sequenced material: peripheral blood. The CDR3 DNA reads TGTGCCAACCGCAGGGGGCAGTCGGATGGCTACACCTTC. The encoded protein is CANRRGQSDGYTF.